Many counts were recorded for the clone carrying this T cell receptor beta chain. This sample stems from a study of kidney transplant recipient with SARS-CoV-2 infection. V gave up 6 bases and J gave up 4 bases, with 22 bases separating them. Per germline, CDR1 SGDLS and CDR2 YYNGEE. The length of the CDR3 is 16 residues. TCRdb re-called the reads with MiXCR, one entry per CDR3 protein. This table holds 200,000 to 300,000 distinct CDR3 sequences, about 28% found once. The genes are TRBV9 and TRBJ1-2; D uncertain. The receptor was derived from a young adult male patient who had COVID-19 and was a kidney transplant recipient. Some of these T cells may belong to the graft donor. The input for sequencing was a blood sample, taken at baseline and between days 110 and 120 from a kidney transplant recipient. The CDR3 DNA reads as TGTGCCAGCAAGTGCGAGTACTCAAGAAAGACCTATGGCTACACCTTC. It translates to CASKCEYSRKTYGYTF.